Included here is one TCR beta chain sequence, with context. Its antigen remains unknown. The data were obtained in a study of CD8+ T cells in alopecia areata. About the research overall: Those treated were given oral tofacitinib at 5 to 10 mg twice daily.

Study-level points and caveats: Whereas mice showed it more clearly, TCR sharing across patients was murkier, possibly because of HLA. One nonresponder makes the tie between baseline CD8+ expansion and response uncertain. Both scalp clonality and the expanded CD8+ clones among the top 100 showed a significant decrease with tofacitinib.

Noted treatment: oral pan-JAK inhibitor, 5-10 mg twice daily. The CDR3 runs to 13 residues. The J segment lost 5 bases and the V segment lost 6 bases, leaving 5 bases of the junction unmatched. The germline CDR1 and CDR2 sequences are ENHRY and SYGVKD. In each case, RNA was isolated and then reverse transcribed into cDNA as the sequencing template. The table came from immunoSEQ multiplex PCR; TCRdb's copy has only in-frame clones and leaves some out. The sample yields some 220,000 clones, more than 45% seen once. The sample here was CD4+ T cells sorted from blood, taken at week 4, from a patient treated with tofacitinib. The V call is TRBV10-3, the J call TRBJ2-7; 9 bases map to TRBD1. This sequence was found in a human donor with alopecia areata. The CDR3 spells CAIRGTGNDEQYF. CDR3 in DNA: TGTGCCATCAGGGGGACAGGGAACGACGAGCAGTACTTC.